This T cell receptor (beta chain) derives from a study of T cells in Graves' hyperthyroidism and ophthalmopathy. RNA transcripts gave rise to amplified TCR beta CDR3 regions. The HTBI primer set drove a first-round RT-PCR of the TCR CDR3. TCRdb fed the multiplex PCR reads into MiXCR, producing one record per CDR3 protein. This table has 550,000 to 650,000 distinct CDR3 sequences, roughly 13% appearing once. This clonotype was counted many times. V shed 8 bases, J shed 2 bases, and the junction held 6 bases outside the gene matches. Per the germline V gene, CDR1 is MDHEN and CDR2 is SYDVKM. CDR3 size: 14 residues.

The genes are TRBV28 and TRBJ2-1, with 7 bases lining up with TRBD2. This TCR was recovered from a woman in her thirties with Graves' hyperthyroidism that later progressed to Graves' ophthalmopathy. What was sequenced was blood. The DNA of the CDR3 is TGTGCCAGCTGGGGGAGGGCTACCTACAATGAGCAGTTCTTC. Protein sequence: CASWGRATYNEQFF.